This T cell receptor beta chain comes out of a study of T cell clonotyping in hematopoietic cell transplantation. Broader study findings: No sorting was done, leaving CD4 and CD8 contributions mixed. At the given depth, recipient repertoires were over 95% de novo clonotypes. Higher Inverse Simpson Index values in graft donor and pretransplant recipient predicted broader posttransplant TCR diversity. Recipient TCR diversity dropped after transplant; expanded clonotypes rose from day 30 to 180.

Worth noting for this clone: What it binds is not known.

This table comes from immunoSEQ multiplex PCR, and its TCRdb copy is limited to in-frame clones, with some not included. The table lists 17,000 or so clones, 60% to 75% of them singletons. Germline CDR1 MGHRA, CDR2 YSYEKL. There are 17 residues in the CDR3. V shed 4 bases, J shed 0 bases, and the junction held 10 bases outside the gene matches. This chain joins TRBV4-1 and TRBJ1-2; TRBD1 matches at 8 bases. Specimen: peripheral blood mononuclear cells. The receptor was derived from a woman in her fifties or sixties in good health. Some clones in this sample may be carry-over from other donors' samples. Here the CDR3 DNA reads TGCGCCAGCAGCCTAAACCTCCGGGACAGGTCTAACTATGGCTACACCTTC. Protein product: CASSLNLRDRSNYGYTF.